The 24 T cell receptor beta chains listed next were all sequenced from one sample in a study of blood T cells in healthy people across ages. A J-beta primer mix and a sample-barcoded 5' primer were used in a second PCR of roughly 6 to 11 cycles. MiXCR was run by TCRdb on the 5' RACE reads, yielding one entry per CDR3 protein. The table shows hundreds of thousands of distinct CDR3 sequences, with 21% occurring only once. Sequenced material: blood. The receptors originated from a man between 65 and 85 years old in good health.

This clonotype showed up just a few times. The V and J genes are TRBV4-1 and TRBJ1-2, with D possibly matching TRBD1 (6 bases). This CDR3 spans 15 amino acids. The V gene lost 1 base and the J gene lost 4 bases, with 13 bases spanning the gap. CDR1 is MGHRA, CDR2 YSYEKL, per germline. The CDR3 coding sequence is TGCGCCAGCAGCCAAGGGGGGGCGGAGGGCTATGGCTACACCTTC. Its protein is CASSQGGAEGYGYTF.

This CDR3 is CATSRDRTGDEKLFF. The CDR3 coding sequence is TGTGCCACCAGCAGAGACCGGACAGGGGATGAAAAACTGTTTTTT. The V gene is TRBV15, the J gene TRBJ1-4; 9 bases map to TRBD1. J was trimmed by 6 bases and V by 0 bases; bases with no gene match: 2. The CDR3 is 15 amino acids. Germline CDR1 reads LNHNV; CDR2 reads YYDKDF (reference sequence).

There are a few counts of this clonotype. The chain links TRBV6-6 to TRBJ2-2, with TRBD1 matching 8 bases. In germline, CDR1 is MNHNY, CDR2 SVGAGI (reference sequence). The V segment lost 0 bases and the J segment 6 bases; nucleotides outside the gene matches: 6. This CDR3 is built from 16 residues. The DNA for the CDR3 is TGTGCCAGCAGTTACTCGGGACAGGATGTGGCCGGGGAGCTGTTTTTT. This codes for CASSYSGQDVAGELFF.

This clonotype has only a few counts. Relative to the germline gene, one junction end is altered; a read error may explain this. The J gene is TRBJ1-4, the V gene TRBV7-2; weak D call: TRBD1 (5 bases). Germline V gene lookup returns CDR1 SGHTA and CDR2 FQGNSA. The CDR3 totals 14 residues. The CDR3 DNA reads as TGTGCCTGCAGCTTGAGGGGACTGGATGAAAAACTGTTTTTT. Its translation is CACSLRGLDEKLFF.

As for this clonotype: The junction and the germline gene differ at one end; a read error may be behind it. The chain uses TRBV20-1 and TRBJ2-5; D is possibly TRBD1 or TRBD2 (5 bases each). The CDR3 is made up of 15 amino acids. CDR1 and CDR2 (germline): DFQATT, SNEGSKA (reference sequence). CDR3 loop: CRASGWDPRRETQYF. In nucleotides, the CDR3 is TGCCGTGCTAGTGGGTGGGACCCTAGACGAGAGACCCAGTACTTC.

This clonotype was recorded many times. V is TRBV25-1 and J is TRBJ2-7; 9 nucleotides match TRBD1. This CDR3 contains 15 residues. Germline lookup yields CDR1 MGHDK and CDR2 SYGVNS. The V gene end was trimmed by 0 bases and the J gene end by 4 bases; junction bases not matched to a gene: 4. The CDR3 DNA follows: TGTGCCAGCAGTGAATACCGGGGACAGGGATACGAGCAGTACTTC. The encoded protein is CASSEYRGQGYEQYF.

V usage is TRBV27 and J usage is TRBJ1-1, with D perhaps TRBD1 (5 bases). Trimming removed 6 bases at V and 3 bases at J, with 11 bases between. The CDR3 has 13 residues. The V gene's germline CDR1 is MNHEY and CDR2 SMNVEV (reference sequence). The CDR3 sequence: CASRDTLDTEAFF. The CDR3 DNA reads as TGTGCCAGCAGGGACACCCTGGACACTGAAGCTTTCTTT.

The rearrangement uses TRBV5-6 and TRBJ2-7; possibly TRBD1 for D (5 bases). This CDR3 spans 14 amino acids. The ends were cut back, 2 bases at V and 0 bases at J, with 9 bases in the middle. The germline V gene has CDR1 SGHDT and CDR2 YYEEEE. The chain's CDR3 is CASSFWTPSYEQYF. In DNA, the CDR3 is TGTGCCAGCAGCTTCTGGACACCCTCCTACGAGCAGTACTTC. The complete variable domain, with remaining parts taken from reference TRBV5-6 and TRBJ2-7, reads DAGVTQSPTHLIKTRGQQVTLRCSPKSGHDTVSWYQQALGQGPQFIFQYYEEEERQRGNFPDRFSGHQFPNYSSELNVNALLLGDSALYLCASSFWTPSYEQYFGPGTRLTVT.

This clonotype has only a few counts. The DNA for the CDR3 is TGTGCCAGCAGCCAAAGGCCGAAGTACGCTGAGACCCAGTACTTC. It translates to CASSQRPKYAETQYF. The genes are TRBV3-1 and TRBJ2-5; unclear D gene. Trimming took off 2 bases at V and 5 bases at J, with 15 bases between the two ends. Germline CDR1 reads LGHDT; CDR2 reads YNNKEL (reference sequence). This CDR3 contains 15 residues.

The rearrangement joins TRBV6-2 or TRBV6-3 to TRBJ1-1; a possible D gene is TRBD1 (6 bases). The CDR3 is 13 residues long. Germline V CDR1 and CDR2: MNHEY, SVGEGT. V was clipped by 6 bases and J by 1 base, with 9 bases between them. This CDR3 is CASRWGANTEAFF. CDR3 nucleotides: TGTGCCAGCAGATGGGGGGCGAACACTGAAGCTTTCTTT.

This clonotype was observed a few times. The chain has TRBV6-1 and TRBJ2-2, with 9 bases lining up with TRBD1. CDR1 and CDR2 (germline): MNHNS, SASEGT. This CDR3 has 15 residues. V dropped 3 bases and J dropped 4; count of bases not matched to a gene: 3. CDR3 protein: CASSDRDRVTGELFF. The CDR3 nucleotides are TGTGCCAGCAGTGACAGGGACAGGGTCACCGGGGAGCTGTTTTTT.

Turning to this clonotype: One junction end does not reproduce the germline sequence, and a read error may be involved. The chain links TRBV10-3 to TRBJ2-5; 15 nucleotides agree with TRBD2. CDR3 length equals 17 residues. The germline V gene has CDR1 ENHRY and CDR2 SYGVKD. The CDR3 bases are TGTACCATCAGTGATATGGGACTAGCGGGAGGTGTAGAGACCCAGTACTTC. Protein: CTISDMGLAGGVETQYF.

This clonotype showed up many times. The chain recombines TRBV7-3 with TRBJ1-4, with D perhaps TRBD1 (5 bases). The CDR3 has 13 residues. Germline V lookup: CDR1 SGHTA, CDR2 FQGTGA. V was cut by 5 bases and J by 3 bases, with 7 bases left in between. The CDR3 DNA sequence: TGTGCCAGCAGCGCAGGGCCTAATGAAAAACTGTTTTTT. It specifies CASSAGPNEKLFF. Filled out from reference TRBV7-3 and TRBJ1-4, the complete variable domain reads GAGVSQTPSNKVTEKGKYVELRCDPISGHTALYWYRQSLGQGPEFLIYFQGTGAADDSGLPNDRFFAVRPEGSVSTLKIQRTERGDSAVYLCASSAGPNEKLFFGSGTQLSVL.

This chain connects TRBV15 to TRBJ2-1; 9 bases are shared with TRBD1. Germline V gives CDR1 LNHNV, CDR2 YYDKDF (reference sequence). Trimming cost V 1 base and J 5 bases; bases outside gene matches: 3. The CDR3 spans 15 residues. The CDR3 reads CATSRGGQGNNEQFF. The DNA for the CDR3 is TGTGCCACCAGCAGAGGCGGACAGGGGAACAATGAGCAGTTCTTC.

In this sample, this clonotype turned up a few times. The chain couples TRBV3-1 to TRBJ2-5; 9 bases fit TRBD1. The DNA end favors TRBJ2-1, so the J call may be wrong. This CDR3 region has 16 residues. The germline V gene encodes CDR1 LGHDT and CDR2 YNNKEL (reference sequence). CDR3 residues: CASSLHRGLGLNEQFF. In nucleotides, the CDR3 is TGTGCCAGCAGCCTACACAGGGGGCTGGGGCTCAATGAGCAGTTCTTC.

This clonotype was detected a few times. The chain links TRBV24-1 to TRBJ2-5; 12 bases fit TRBD2. The DNA matches TRBJ2-1 better at its end, which makes the J call doubtful. CDR3 size: 15 residues. The germline V gene has CDR1 KGHDR and CDR2 SFDVKD. Here the CDR3 DNA reads TGTGCCACCAGTGATCCCGGGACTAGCGGGAATGAGCAGTTCTTC. Amino acids: CATSDPGTSGNEQFF.

With respect to this clonotype: An end of the junction does not agree with germline; a read error may underlie this. The chain is built from TRBV7-9 and TRBJ1-1; the D gene is possibly TRBD1 (6 bases). The length of the CDR3 is 16 residues. Looked up from germline, CDR1 is SEHNR and CDR2 is FQNEAQ (reference sequence). This CDR3 is CAGSPQGGLADTEAFF. In DNA form, the CDR3 reads TGTGCCGGCAGCCCCCAAGGGGGGTTGGCTGACACTGAAGCTTTCTTT.

The CDR3 reads CASSRTMKTEAFF. For the CDR3, the DNA is TGTGCCAGCAGTCGCACTATGAAGACCGAAGCTTTCTTT. V and J are TRBV6-1 and TRBJ1-1; D unresolved. The V end was cut by 5 bases, the J end by 8 bases, with 15 bases between. Per the germline V gene, CDR1 is MNHNS and CDR2 is SASEGT. The CDR3 contains 13 residues.

The chain combines TRBV9 with TRBJ1-1, with TRBD1 as a possible D gene (6 bases). Trimming removed 0 bases from V and 0 bases from J, with 9 bases in between. The CDR3 consists of 15 residues. The germline gives CDR1 SGDLS, CDR2 YYNGEE. CDR3 sequence reads: CASSVGGQMNTEAFF. CDR3 coding DNA: TGTGCCAGCAGCGTAGGAGGACAGATGAACACTGAAGCTTTCTTT.

The rearrangement uses TRBV6-2 or TRBV6-3 and TRBJ2-7; 13 positions match TRBD2. The germline V gene encodes CDR1 MNHEY and CDR2 SVGEGT. The V and J ends lost 7 bases and 4 bases, in that order; junction bases with no gene match: 7. The CDR3 length is 15 residues. The CDR3 DNA reads as TGTGCCAGCACCCCCAGGACTAGCGGGGGATACGAGCAGTACTTC. Residues: CASTPRTSGGYEQYF.

The V gene is TRBV6-5, the J gene TRBJ2-1, with D perhaps TRBD1 or TRBD2 (5 bases each). Trimming cost V 6 bases and J 10 bases, with 19 bases left between them. From germline, CDR1 is MNHEY and CDR2 SVGAGI. This CDR3 has 14 residues. The CDR3 nucleotides are TGTGCCAGCAGACCCGAGGGACGTACTTCGGAGCAGTTCTTC. Its protein is CASRPEGRTSEQFF.

The table lists this clonotype with a few counts. The chain links TRBV7-8 to TRBJ1-5; the D is unclear. CDR1 and CDR2 from the germline V gene are SGHVS and FQNEAQ. V lost 0 bases, J lost 7 bases, and 10 bases lay in between. The CDR3 has 14 residues. In nucleotides, the CDR3 is TGTGCCAGCAGCTTAGCCGTTAAGCTCCAGCCCCAGCATTTT. Protein: CASSLAVKLQPQHF.

The chain employs TRBV10-3 and TRBJ2-1; D not certain. The germline V gene encodes CDR1 ENHRY and CDR2 SYGVKD. The CDR3 has 13 residues. V lost 7 bases and J lost 2, with 9 bases in between. In DNA form, the CDR3 reads TGTGCCATCAAGAGTAGCACCTACAATGAGCAGTTCTTC. Translated, it gives CAIKSSTYNEQFF.

V is TRBV7-6 and J is TRBJ2-5; TRBD1 matches at 8 bases. V shed 3 bases, J shed 4 bases, and the junction held 4 bases outside the gene matches. The germline CDR1 and CDR2 sequences are SGHVS and FNYEAQ. The CDR3 sequence is 14 residues long. The CDR3 loop reads CASSFSTGVETQYF. The CDR3 nucleotides are TGTGCCAGCAGCTTTTCGACAGGGGTAGAGACCCAGTACTTC.